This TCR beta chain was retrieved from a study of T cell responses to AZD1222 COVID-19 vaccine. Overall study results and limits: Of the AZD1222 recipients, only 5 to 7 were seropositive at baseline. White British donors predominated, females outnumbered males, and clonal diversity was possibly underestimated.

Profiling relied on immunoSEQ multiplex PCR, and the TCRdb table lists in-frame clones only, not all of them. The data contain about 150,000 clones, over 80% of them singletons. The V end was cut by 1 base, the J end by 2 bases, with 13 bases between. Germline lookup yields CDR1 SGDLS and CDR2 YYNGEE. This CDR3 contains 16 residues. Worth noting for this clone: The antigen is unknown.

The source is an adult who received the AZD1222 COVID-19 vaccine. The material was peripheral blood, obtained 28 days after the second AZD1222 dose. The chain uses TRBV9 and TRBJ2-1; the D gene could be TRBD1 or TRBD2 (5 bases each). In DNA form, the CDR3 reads TGTGCCAGCAGCGTAATGGGGGAACCGACCTACAATGAGCAGTTCTTC. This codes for CASSVMGEPTYNEQFF.